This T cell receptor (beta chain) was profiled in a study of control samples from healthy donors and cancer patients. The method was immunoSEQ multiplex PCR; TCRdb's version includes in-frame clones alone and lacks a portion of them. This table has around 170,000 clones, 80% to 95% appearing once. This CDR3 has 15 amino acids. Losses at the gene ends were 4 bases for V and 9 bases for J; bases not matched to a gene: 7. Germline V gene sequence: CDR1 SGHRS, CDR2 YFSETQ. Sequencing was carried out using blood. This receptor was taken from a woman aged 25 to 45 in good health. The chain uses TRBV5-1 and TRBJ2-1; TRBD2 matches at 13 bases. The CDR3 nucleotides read TGCGCCAGCAGCCCGGGACTAGCGGGACCACGTGAGCAGTTCTTC. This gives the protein CASSPGLAGPREQFF.